Sequencing of this T cell receptor (beta chain) was carried out in a study of CD8 T cells in ankylosing spondylitis. CDR1 and CDR2 (germline): MDHEN, SYDVKM. The V gene end was trimmed by 4 bases and the J gene end by 0 bases; junction bases not matched to a gene: 9. The CDR3 covers 17 residues. Using its own MiXCR run on the 5' RACE reads, TCRdb lists one record per CDR3 protein. The sample has about 140,000 distinct CDR3 sequences; approximately 32% are singletons. In its sample, this clonotype was seen many times. Material: synovial fluid, either unsorted or a sorted T cell fraction (not recorded which). V gene TRBV28 combines with J gene TRBJ1-5, with 7 bases lining up with TRBD1. The clonotype originates from a male donor with ankylosing spondylitis. The CDR3 loop reads CASSSDQGVGSNQPQHF. CDR3 bases: TGTGCCAGCAGTTCCGACCAGGGGGTAGGTAGCAATCAGCCCCAGCATTTT.